Listed below are T cell receptor beta chains from one sample, sequenced in a study of OX40 agonist ivuxolimab in advanced cancers. TCRdb keeps only in-frame clones here, not all; method: immunoSEQ multiplex PCR. In the table there are about 110,000 clones, under 95% of which are singletons. The sample in question was CD4+ or CD8+ T cells sorted from blood, obtained in a trial of the OX40 agonist ivuxolimab. These receptors originate from an adult with an advanced solid tumor such as melanoma, head and neck, liver or kidney cancer. Both conserved end residues are part of each CDR3. A D gene is named only where the DNA matches it firmly. Clone size is stated in some rows and not others, as once, few, many or a class when expanded.

d_call clone_size j_call v_call cdr3_aa cdr3_nt
TRBD2 NA TRBJ2-7 TRBV30 CAWSPGTSVTYEQYF TGTGCCTGGAGTCCCGGGACTAGCGTCACCTACGAGCAGTACTTC
NA NA TRBJ2-7 TRBV9 CASSVGPGIDEQYF TGTGCCAGCAGCGTAGGCCCAGGGATCGACGAGCAGTACTTC
NA NA TRBJ2-7 TRBV11-3 CASSLAGVRNEQYF TGTGCCAGCAGCTTAGCAGGGGTGAGAAACGAGCAGTACTTC
NA NA TRBJ2-7 TRBV2 CASKGDSYEQCF TGTGCCAGCAAGGGCGACTCCTACGAGCAGTGCTTC
NA NA TRBJ2-1 TRBV6-1 CASSPNNEQFF TGTGCCAGCAGTCCCAACAATGAGCAGTTCTTC
NA NA TRBJ2-5 TRBV18 CASSPNSQYQETQYF TGTGCCAGCTCACCAAACTCACAGTACCAAGAGACCCAGTACTTC
NA NA TRBJ2-2 TRBV9 CASSVPAGGNTGELFF TGTGCCAGCAGCGTCCCAGCCGGGGGGAACACCGGGGAGCTGTTTTTT
TRBD2 NA TRBJ2-2 TRBV19 CASTPRAGVTGELFF TGTGCCAGTACTCCGCGAGCGGGAGTCACCGGGGAGCTGTTTTTT
NA once TRBJ2-7 TRBV20-1 CSAMESSEQYF TGCAGTGCTATGGAAAGCTCCGAGCAGTACTTC
NA NA TRBJ2-1 TRBV5-1 CASSSLRGTNNEQFF TGCGCCAGCAGCTCTTTGAGGGGGACCAACAATGAGCAGTTCTTC
NA NA TRBJ1-4 TRBV5-6 CASSFRTAANEKLFF TGTGCCAGCAGCTTCCGGACTGCCGCTAATGAAAAACTGTTTTTT
TRBD1 NA TRBJ2-6 TRBV7-3 CASSLTGDSGANVLTF TGTGCCAGCAGCCTAACAGGGGACAGTGGGGCCAACGTCCTGACTTTC
NA NA TRBJ2-1 TRBV18 CASSPLGGSPDGEQFF TGTGCCAGCTCACCATTGGGAGGCTCCCCGGATGGTGAGCAGTTCTTC
NA NA TRBJ2-7 TRBV19 CATTGSSYEQYF TGTGCCACCACGGGGAGCTCCTACGAGCAGTACTTC
NA once TRBJ2-3 TRBV7-6 CASSRSRDGEISTDTQYF TGTGCCAGCAGCAGGTCCCGGGACGGGGAGATCAGCACAGATACGCAGTATTTT
NA NA TRBJ1-1 TRBV19 CASSRTPEGQRHAFF TGTGCCAGTAGTAGGACCCCTGAGGGGCAAAGGCATGCTTTCTTT
NA NA TRBJ2-7 TRBV6-5 CASSLPGTYEQYF TGTGCCAGCAGTTTGCCAGGGACCTACGAGCAGTACTTC
TRBD1 NA TRBJ2-2 TRBV2 CASRDRDYTGELFF TGTGCCAGCAGGGACAGGGACTACACCGGGGAGCTGTTTTTT
TRBD2 NA TRBJ2-5 TRBV5-1 CASSSGSGGPYETQYF TGCGCCAGCAGCTCGGGGTCGGGGGGGCCCTACGAGACCCAGTACTTC
NA NA TRBJ1-1 TRBV7-6 CASVMAAGTEAFF TGTGCCAGCGTTATGGCGGCGGGGACTGAAGCTTTCTTT
TRBD1 NA TRBJ2-5 TRBV7-2 CASSLTGAQDEETQYF TGTGCCAGCAGCTTAACAGGGGCCCAGGATGAGGAGACCCAGTACTTC
NA NA TRBJ2-5 TRBV7-9 CASSPLGRSYQETQYF TGTGCCAGCAGCCCCCTCGGACGGTCATACCAAGAGACCCAGTACTTC
NA NA TRBJ2-5 TRBV18 CASSPMDTQETQYF TGTGCCAGCTCGCCAATGGACACACAAGAGACCCAGTACTTC
NA NA TRBJ1-1 TRBV29-1 CSVVRGIMNTEAFF TGCAGCGTTGTCAGGGGTATCATGAACACTGAAGCTTTCTTT
NA NA TRBJ1-2 TRBV30 CAHEGRNYGYTF TGTGCCCATGAAGGCCGTAACTATGGCTACACCTTC
TRBD2 NA TRBJ2-1 TRBV15 CATSRRLSTGTSDYNEQFF TGTGCCACCAGCAGACGATTAAGCACCGGGACTAGCGACTACAATGAGCAGTTCTTC
TRBD1 NA TRBJ2-7 TRBV27 CASSLHRGTGAGEQYF TGTGCCAGCAGCCTTCATAGAGGGACAGGGGCTGGCGAGCAGTACTTC
TRBD1 NA TRBJ1-3 TRBV30 CAWSLFLGTGHPGNTIYF TGTGCCTGGAGCTTATTTTTGGGGACAGGCCACCCTGGAAACACCATATATTTT
TRBD1 NA TRBJ2-7 TRBV29-1 CSAGGQGTYEQYF TGCAGCGCCGGGGGACAGGGGACCTACGAGCAGTACTTC
NA NA TRBJ1-2 TRBV6-1 CASSAGGSGALRTYTF TGTGCCAGCAGTGCTGGGGGGTCAGGGGCGCTTCGAACCTACACCTTC
NA NA TRBJ2-2 TRBV7-3 CASSRDWNTGELFF TGTGCCAGCAGCCGAGACTGGAACACCGGGGAGCTGTTTTTT
TRBD2 once TRBJ2-1 TRBV7-9 CASLFASGVGRNEQFF TGTGCCAGCTTATTTGCGTCCGGGGTCGGGAGGAATGAGCAGTTCTTC
NA NA TRBJ2-3 TRBV7-9 CATNYRRDSDTDTQYF TGTGCCACCAATTACCGCCGGGACTCCGACACAGATACGCAGTATTTT
TRBD1 NA TRBJ1-6 TRBV15 CATSRGKGTATGNSPLHF TGTGCCACCAGCAGAGGGAAGGGGACAGCCACGGGGAATTCACCCCTCCACTTT
TRBD1 NA TRBJ2-1 TRBV18 CASSLQTGAARDEQFF TGTGCCAGCTCACTTCAGACAGGGGCCGCTCGGGATGAGCAGTTCTTC
NA NA TRBJ1-1 TRBV18 CASSTYRRNTEAFF TGTGCCAGCTCAACTTACAGGAGGAACACTGAAGCTTTCTTT
NA NA TRBJ2-7 TRBV4-1 CASSQVGRTSNAYEQYF TGCGCCAGCAGCCAAGTCGGCCGGACGAGTAATGCCTACGAGCAGTACTTC
NA NA TRBJ2-5 TRBV11-1 CASSLGEGQETQYF TGTGCCAGCAGCTTAGGTGAGGGACAAGAGACCCAGTACTTC
TRBD1 NA TRBJ2-1 TRBV19 CTSSNGGIGGDEQFF TGTACCAGTAGTAATGGGGGAATAGGGGGCGATGAGCAGTTCTTC
NA NA TRBJ1-3 TRBV14 CASSHSGGNTIYF TGTGCCAGCAGCCATTCAGGGGGAAACACCATATATTTT
TRBD2 NA TRBJ2-5 TRBV5-8 CASSLGTSGTLQTQYF TGTGCCAGCAGCCTAGGGACTAGCGGGACCCTGCAGACCCAGTACTTC
NA NA TRBJ2-7 TRBV5-4 CASSLGGDGGEQYF TGTGCCAGCAGCTTGGGTGGCGATGGCGGCGAGCAGTACTTC
NA NA TRBJ2-7 TRBV5-1 CASSLDRGSSEQYF TGCGCCAGCAGCTTGGATCGAGGGAGTAGTGAGCAGTACTTC
TRBD1 once TRBJ2-7 TRBV6-1 CASSPRMGQANLYF TGTGCCAGCAGTCCACGGATGGGACAGGCCAATCTATACTTC
NA NA TRBJ1-3 TRBV7-2 CASSLGHSGNTIYF TGTGCCAGCAGCTTAGGGCACTCTGGAAACACCATATATTTT
TRBD2 NA TRBJ2-3 TRBV5-1 CASSRGTSTSTDTQYF TGCGCCAGCAGCCGGGGGACTAGCACTAGCACAGATACGCAGTATTTT
NA NA TRBJ1-2 TRBV5-5 CASSRGEGYGYTF TGTGCCAGCAGCCGAGGGGAGGGCTATGGCTACACCTTC
NA NA TRBJ1-2 TRBV21-1 CASPTDRKAYGYTF TGTGCCAGCCCCACCGACAGAAAAGCCTATGGCTACACCTTC
NA NA TRBJ1-1 TRBV27 CASSLSGRKAFF TGTGCCAGCAGTTTATCGGGACGGAAAGCTTTCTTT
NA NA TRBJ1-2 TRBV19 CASSISGDSYGYTF TGTGCCAGTAGTATATCAGGGGACTCCTATGGCTACACCTTC
NA NA TRBJ1-3 TRBV5-4 CASSFGSGNTIYF TGTGCCAGCAGCTTTGGTTCGGGAAACACCATATATTTT
TRBD1 NA TRBJ1-4 TRBV29-1 CSALTGSNEKLFF TGCAGCGCCTTGACAGGGTCTAATGAAAAACTGTTTTTT
TRBD1 NA TRBJ1-2 TRBV6-5 CASSYSIQGAYGYTF TGTGCCAGCAGTTACTCGATTCAGGGGGCGTATGGCTACACCTTC
NA once TRBJ1-5 TRBV7-8 CASSLGSRQRQPQHF TGTGCCAGCAGCTTAGGATCCCGGCAACGGCAGCCCCAGCATTTT
NA NA TRBJ1-1 TRBV29-1 CSVRENTEAFF TGCAGCGTACGCGAGAACACTGAAGCTTTCTTT
TRBD2 once TRBJ2-7 TRBV5-1 CASSPQTSGSTYEQYF TGCGCCAGCAGCCCACAAACTAGCGGGAGCACCTACGAGCAGTACTTC
TRBD2 NA TRBJ2-1 TRBV27 CASSPEFSGGGNEQFF TGTGCCAGCAGTCCCGAATTTAGCGGGGGGGGGAATGAGCAGTTCTTC